The clone carrying this T cell receptor (beta chain) showed up many times. Its antigen is undetermined. The entry originates in a study of T cell repertoires in cytomegalovirus infection. Study outcomes and limitations: Across the ex vivo response, the dominant clonotypes were HLA-C-restricted CMV-specific TCR beta clonotypes.

TCRdb itself ran the reads through MiXCR, one entry per CDR3 protein. The sample records 150,000 to 200,000 distinct CDR3 sequences, about 21% being singletons. The V gene end was trimmed by 5 bases and the J gene end by 3 bases; junction bases not matched to a gene: 6. The germline CDR1 and CDR2 sequences are LNHDA and SQIVND (reference sequence). The CDR3 length is 14 residues. The receptor was isolated from a human donor in good health (CMV status not recorded). Some clones in this sample may be carry-over from other donors' samples. Sequenced material: PBMCs. The V call is TRBV19, the J call TRBJ1-1, with 7 nucleotides matching TRBD1. Here the CDR3 DNA reads TGTGCCAGTAGTTCTAGACAGGGCTACACTGAAGCTTTCTTT. It encodes CASSSRQGYTEAFF.